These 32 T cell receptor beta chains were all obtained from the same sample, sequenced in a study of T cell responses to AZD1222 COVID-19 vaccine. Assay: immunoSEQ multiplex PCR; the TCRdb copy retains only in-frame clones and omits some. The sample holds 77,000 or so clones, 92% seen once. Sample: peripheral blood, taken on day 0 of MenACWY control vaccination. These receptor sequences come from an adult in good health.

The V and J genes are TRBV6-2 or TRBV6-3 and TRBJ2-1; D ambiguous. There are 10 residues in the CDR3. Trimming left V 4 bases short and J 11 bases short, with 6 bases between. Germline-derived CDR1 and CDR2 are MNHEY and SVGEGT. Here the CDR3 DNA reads TGTGCCAGCAGTTCGGGTCAGCAGTTCTTC. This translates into CASSSGQQFF.

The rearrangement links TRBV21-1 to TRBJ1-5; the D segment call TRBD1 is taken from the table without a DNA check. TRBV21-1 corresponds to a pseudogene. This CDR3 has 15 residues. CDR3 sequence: CASRFGACVNQPQHF. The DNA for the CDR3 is TGTGCCAGCCGCTTTGGGGCATGCGTAAATCAGCCCCAGCATTTT.

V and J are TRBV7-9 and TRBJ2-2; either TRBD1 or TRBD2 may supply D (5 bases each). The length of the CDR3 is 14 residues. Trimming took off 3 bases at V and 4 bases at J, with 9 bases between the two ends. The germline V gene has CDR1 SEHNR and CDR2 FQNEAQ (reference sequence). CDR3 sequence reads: CASSFKGTTGELFF. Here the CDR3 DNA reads TGTGCCAGCAGCTTCAAGGGGACCACCGGGGAGCTGTTTTTT. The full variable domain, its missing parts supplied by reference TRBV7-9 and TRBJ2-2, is DTGVSQNPRHKITKRGQNVTFRCDPISEHNRLYWYRQTLGQGPEFLTYFQNEAQLEKSRLLSDRFSAERPKGSFSTLEIQRTEQGDSAMYLCASSFKGTTGELFFGEGSRLTVL.

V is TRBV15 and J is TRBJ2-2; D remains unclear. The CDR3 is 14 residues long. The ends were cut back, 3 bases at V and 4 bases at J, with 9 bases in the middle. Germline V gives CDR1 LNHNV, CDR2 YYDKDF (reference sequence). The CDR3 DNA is TGTGCCACCAGCAGTATGGGCGGCACCGGGGAGCTGTTTTTT. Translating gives CATSSMGGTGELFF.

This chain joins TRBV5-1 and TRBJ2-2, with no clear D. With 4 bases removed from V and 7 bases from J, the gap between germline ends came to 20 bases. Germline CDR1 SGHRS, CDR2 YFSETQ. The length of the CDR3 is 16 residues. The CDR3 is CASSHDPRGEIGELFF. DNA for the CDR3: TGCGCCAGCAGCCACGACCCCCGAGGCGAAATCGGGGAGCTGTTTTTT.

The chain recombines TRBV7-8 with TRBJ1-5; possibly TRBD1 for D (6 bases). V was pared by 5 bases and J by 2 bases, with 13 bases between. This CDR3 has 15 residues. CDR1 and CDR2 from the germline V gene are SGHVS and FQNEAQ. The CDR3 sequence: CASSPQGNGNQPQHF. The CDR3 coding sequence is TGTGCCAGCAGCCCGCAGGGGAATGGCAATCAGCCCCAGCATTTT.

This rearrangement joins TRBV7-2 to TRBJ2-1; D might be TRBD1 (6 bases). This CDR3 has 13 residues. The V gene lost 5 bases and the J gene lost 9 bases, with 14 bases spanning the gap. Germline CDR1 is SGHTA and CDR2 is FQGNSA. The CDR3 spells CASSTRQASEQFF. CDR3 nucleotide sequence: TGTGCCAGCAGCACACGACAGGCGTCTGAGCAGTTCTTC.

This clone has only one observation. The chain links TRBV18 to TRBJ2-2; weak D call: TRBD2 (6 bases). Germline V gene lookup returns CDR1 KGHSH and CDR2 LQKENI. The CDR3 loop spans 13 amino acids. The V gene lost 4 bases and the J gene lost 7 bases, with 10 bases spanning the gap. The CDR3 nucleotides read TGTGCCAGCTCACGCGGAGGGGACGGGGAGCTGTTTTTT. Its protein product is CASSRGGDGELFF.

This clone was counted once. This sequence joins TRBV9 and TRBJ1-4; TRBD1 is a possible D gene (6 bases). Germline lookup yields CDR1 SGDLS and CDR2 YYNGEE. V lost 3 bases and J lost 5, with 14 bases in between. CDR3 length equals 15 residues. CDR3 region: CASSGGGDKNEKLFF. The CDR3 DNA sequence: TGTGCCAGCAGCGGGGGAGGGGACAAAAATGAAAAACTGTTTTTT.

This CDR3 reads CASSLDANLLPNTEAFF. CDR3 DNA sequence: TGTGCCAGCAGCTTGGATGCCAACTTATTACCGAACACTGAAGCTTTCTTT. The chain has TRBV5-5 and TRBJ1-1; D remains unclear. V lost 0 bases, J lost 1 base, and 16 bases lay in between. The length of the CDR3 is 17 residues. Germline V gene sequence: CDR1 SGHKS, CDR2 YYEKEE (reference sequence).

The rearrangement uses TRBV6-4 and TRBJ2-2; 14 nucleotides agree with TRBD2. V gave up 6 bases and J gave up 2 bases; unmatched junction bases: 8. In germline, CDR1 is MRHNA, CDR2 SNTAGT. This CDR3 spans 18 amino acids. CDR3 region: CASSPRGLAGANTGELFF. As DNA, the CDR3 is TGTGCCAGCAGCCCCAGGGGACTAGCGGGGGCAAACACCGGGGAGCTGTTTTTT.

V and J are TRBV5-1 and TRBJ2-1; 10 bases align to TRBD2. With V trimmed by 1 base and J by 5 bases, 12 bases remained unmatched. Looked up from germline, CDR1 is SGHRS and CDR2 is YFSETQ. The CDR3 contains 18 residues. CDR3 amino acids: CASSLTSGIQSSDNEQFF. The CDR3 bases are TGCGCCAGCAGCTTGACTAGCGGGATCCAGTCGAGCGACAATGAGCAGTTCTTC. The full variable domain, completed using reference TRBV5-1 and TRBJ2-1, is KAGVTQTPRYLIKTRGQQVTLSCSPISGHRSVSWYQQTPGQGLQFLFEYFSETQRNKGNFPGRFSGRQFSNSRSEMNVSTLELGDSALYLCASSLTSGIQSSDNEQFFGPGTRLTVL.

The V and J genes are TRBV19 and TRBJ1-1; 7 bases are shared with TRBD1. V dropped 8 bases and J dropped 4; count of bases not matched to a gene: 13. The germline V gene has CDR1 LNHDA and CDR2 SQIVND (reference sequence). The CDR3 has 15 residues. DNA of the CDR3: TGTGCCAGTTCTGAATCCGGGACAGCCCGCACTGAAGCTTTCTTT. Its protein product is CASSESGTARTEAFF.

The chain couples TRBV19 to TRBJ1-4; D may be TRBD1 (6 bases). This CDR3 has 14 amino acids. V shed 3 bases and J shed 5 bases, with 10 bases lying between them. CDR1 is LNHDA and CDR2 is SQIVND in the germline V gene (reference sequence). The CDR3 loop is CASSIGQRNEKLFF. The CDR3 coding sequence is TGTGCCAGTAGTATCGGACAGCGAAATGAAAAACTGTTTTTT.

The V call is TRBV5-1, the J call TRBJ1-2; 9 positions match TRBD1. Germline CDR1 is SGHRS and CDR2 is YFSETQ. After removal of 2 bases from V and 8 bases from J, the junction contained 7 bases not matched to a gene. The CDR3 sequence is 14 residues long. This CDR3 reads CASSLTGGAFGYTF. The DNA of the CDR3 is TGCGCCAGCAGCTTAACAGGGGGCGCTTTCGGCTACACCTTC.

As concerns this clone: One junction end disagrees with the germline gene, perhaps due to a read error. The DNA for the CDR3 is TGTGCTAGCAGCTCCGGGGATAACACCGGGGAGCTGTTTTTT. As protein: CASSSGDNTGELFF. V gene TRBV7-7 combines with J gene TRBJ2-2, with D perhaps matching TRBD2 (5 bases). The CDR3 covers 14 residues. Looked up from germline, CDR1 is SSHAT and CDR2 is FNYEAQ (reference sequence).

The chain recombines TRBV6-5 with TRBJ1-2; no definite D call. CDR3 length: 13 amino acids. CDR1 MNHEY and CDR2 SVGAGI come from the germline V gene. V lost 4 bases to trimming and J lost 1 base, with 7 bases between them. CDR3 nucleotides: TGTGCCAGCAGTTTCGGGAGTAACTATGGCTACACCTTC. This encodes CASSFGSNYGYTF.

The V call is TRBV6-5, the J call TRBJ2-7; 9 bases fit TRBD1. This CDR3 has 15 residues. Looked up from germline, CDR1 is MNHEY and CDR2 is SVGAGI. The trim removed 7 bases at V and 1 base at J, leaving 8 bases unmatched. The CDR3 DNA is TGTGCCAGCAAAACAGGGGGCGCTCAGTCCTACGAGCAGTACTTC. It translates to CASKTGGAQSYEQYF.

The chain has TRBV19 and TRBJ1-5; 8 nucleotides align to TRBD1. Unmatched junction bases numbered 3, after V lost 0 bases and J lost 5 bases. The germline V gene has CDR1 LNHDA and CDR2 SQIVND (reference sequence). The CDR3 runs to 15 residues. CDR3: CASSIDRGRDQPQHF. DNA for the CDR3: TGTGCCAGTAGTATAGACAGGGGGCGAGATCAGCCCCAGCATTTT. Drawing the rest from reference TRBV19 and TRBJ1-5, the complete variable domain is DGGITQSPKYLFRKEGQNVTLSCEQNLNHDAMYWYRQDPGQGLRLIYYSQIVNDFQKGDIAEGYSVSREKKESFPLTVTSAQKNPTAFYLCASSIDRGRDQPQHFGDGTRLSIL.

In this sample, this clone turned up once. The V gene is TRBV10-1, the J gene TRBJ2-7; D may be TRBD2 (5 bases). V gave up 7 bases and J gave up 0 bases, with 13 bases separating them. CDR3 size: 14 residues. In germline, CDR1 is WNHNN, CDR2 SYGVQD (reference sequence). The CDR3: CASTETGSSYEQYF. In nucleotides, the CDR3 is TGCGCCAGCACCGAGACGGGAAGCTCCTACGAGCAGTACTTC.

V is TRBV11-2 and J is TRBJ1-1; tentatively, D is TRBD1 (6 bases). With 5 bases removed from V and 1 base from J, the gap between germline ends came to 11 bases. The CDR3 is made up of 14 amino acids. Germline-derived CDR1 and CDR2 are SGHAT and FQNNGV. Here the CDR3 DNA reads TGTGCCAGCAGCCGGGGGCAAACGAACACTGAAGCTTTCTTT. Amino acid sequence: CASSRGQTNTEAFF.

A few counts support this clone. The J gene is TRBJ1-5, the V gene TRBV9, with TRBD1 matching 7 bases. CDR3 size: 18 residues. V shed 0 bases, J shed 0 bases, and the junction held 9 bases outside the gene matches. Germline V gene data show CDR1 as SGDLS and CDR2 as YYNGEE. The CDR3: CASSVVARGQYSNQPQHF. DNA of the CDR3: TGTGCCAGCAGCGTAGTAGCGAGGGGACAGTATAGCAATCAGCCCCAGCATTTT.

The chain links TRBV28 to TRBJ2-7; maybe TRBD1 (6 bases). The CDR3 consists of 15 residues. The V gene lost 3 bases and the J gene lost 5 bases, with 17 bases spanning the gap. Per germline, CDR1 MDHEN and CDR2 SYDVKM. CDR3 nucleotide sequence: TGTGCCAGCAGTTTTGTAAGTTACAGGGACCACGAGCAGTACTTC. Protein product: CASSFVSYRDHEQYF.

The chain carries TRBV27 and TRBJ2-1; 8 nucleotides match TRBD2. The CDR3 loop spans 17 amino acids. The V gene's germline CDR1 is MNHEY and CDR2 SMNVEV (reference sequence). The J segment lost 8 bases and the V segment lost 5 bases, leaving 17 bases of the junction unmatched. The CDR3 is CASSLRVTGTSRDEQFF. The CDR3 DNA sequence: TGTGCCAGCAGTCTTCGGGTAACCGGGACTAGTCGCGATGAGCAGTTCTTC.

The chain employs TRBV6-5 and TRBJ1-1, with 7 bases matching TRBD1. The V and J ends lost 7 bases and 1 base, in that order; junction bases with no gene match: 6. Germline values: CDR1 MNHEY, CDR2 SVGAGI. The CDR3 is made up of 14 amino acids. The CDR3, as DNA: TGTGCCAGCACCGGGGACAGTAAGAACACTGAAGCTTTCTTT. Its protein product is CASTGDSKNTEAFF.

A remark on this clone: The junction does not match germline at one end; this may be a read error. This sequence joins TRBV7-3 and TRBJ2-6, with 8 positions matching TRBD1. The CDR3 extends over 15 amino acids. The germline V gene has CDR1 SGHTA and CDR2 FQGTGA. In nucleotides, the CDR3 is TGTGCCAGCAGTCGGACAGGGAACGGGGCCAACATCCTGACTTTC. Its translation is CASSRTGNGANILTF.

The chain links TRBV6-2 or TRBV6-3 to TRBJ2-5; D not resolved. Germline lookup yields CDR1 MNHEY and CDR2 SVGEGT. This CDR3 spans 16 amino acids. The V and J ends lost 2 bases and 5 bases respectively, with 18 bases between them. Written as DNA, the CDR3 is TGTGCCAGCAGTTACGTGATATTAGACGATGTGGAGACCCAGTACTTC. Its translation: CASSYVILDDVETQYF.

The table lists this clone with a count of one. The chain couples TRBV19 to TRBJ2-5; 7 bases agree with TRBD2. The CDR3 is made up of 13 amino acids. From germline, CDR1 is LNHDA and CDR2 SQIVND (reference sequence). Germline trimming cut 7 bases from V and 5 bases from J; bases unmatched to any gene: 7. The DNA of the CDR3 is TGTGCCAGTAACCCCGGGAGGACGGAGACCCAGTACTTC. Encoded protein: CASNPGRTETQYF.

In DNA form, the CDR3 reads TGTGCCACCAGTGATTACAACAATGAGCAGTTCTTC. As protein: CATSDYNNEQFF. The rearrangement joins TRBV24-1 to TRBJ2-1, with no clear D. Germline-derived CDR1 and CDR2 are KGHDR and SFDVKD. V lost 2 bases, J lost 5 bases, and 3 bases lay in between. CDR3 length: 12 amino acids.

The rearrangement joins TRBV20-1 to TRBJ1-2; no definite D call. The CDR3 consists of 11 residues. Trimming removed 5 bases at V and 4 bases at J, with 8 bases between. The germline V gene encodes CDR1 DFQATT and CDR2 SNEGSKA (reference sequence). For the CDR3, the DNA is TGCAGTGCTCCGGACGCCTATGGCTACACCTTC. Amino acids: CSAPDAYGYTF.

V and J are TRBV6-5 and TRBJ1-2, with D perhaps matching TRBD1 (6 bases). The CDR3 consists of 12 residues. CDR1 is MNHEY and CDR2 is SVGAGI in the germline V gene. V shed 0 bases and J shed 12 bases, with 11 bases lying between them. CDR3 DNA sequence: TGTGCCAGCAGTTACTCTGGGGGGCGCAACACCTTC. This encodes CASSYSGGRNTF.

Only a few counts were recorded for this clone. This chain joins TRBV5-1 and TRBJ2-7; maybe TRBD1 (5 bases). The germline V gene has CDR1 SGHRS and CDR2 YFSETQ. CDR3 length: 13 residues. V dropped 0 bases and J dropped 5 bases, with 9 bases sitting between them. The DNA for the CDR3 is TGCGCCAGCAGCTTGGGGCAGGGCAACGAGCAGTACTTC. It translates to CASSLGQGNEQYF. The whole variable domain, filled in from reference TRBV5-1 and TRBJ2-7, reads KAGVTQTPRYLIKTRGQQVTLSCSPISGHRSVSWYQQTPGQGLQFLFEYFSETQRNKGNFPGRFSGRQFSNSRSEMNVSTLELGDSALYLCASSLGQGNEQYFGPGTRLTVT.